This is a list of T cell receptor beta chains from one sample in a study of blood T cell repertoires in COVID-19. The data were produced by immunoSEQ multiplex PCR, yet TCRdb's version contains in-frame clones alone and is incomplete. The sample lists 150,000 to 200,000 clones; 85% to 90% were seen once. Sequences were obtained from peripheral blood. These receptors were obtained from a man aged 35 to 55 with active or convalescent COVID-19. CDR3s include the opening cysteine and the closing phenylalanine or tryptophan. A D gene is named only where the DNA matches it firmly. Clone sizes are given selectively: once, few, many, or a class where the clone is expanded.

cdr3_aa	cdr3_nt	v_call	j_call	clone_size	d_call	cdr3_length
CASSQTPESQETQYF	TGTGCCAGCAGCCAGACCCCGGAGTCCCAAGAGACCCAGTACTTC	TRBV7-8	TRBJ2-5	-	-	15
CASREQGRGNQPQHF	TGTGCCAGCAGGGAACAGGGGAGAGGCAATCAGCCCCAGCATTTT	TRBV2	TRBJ1-5	-	TRBD1	15
CASSYSRGTEAFF	TGTGCCAGCAGTTACTCGCGGGGGACTGAAGCTTTCTTT	TRBV6-2/TRBV6-3	TRBJ1-1	-	-	13
CASSYRQGNGYTF	TGTGCCAGCAGCTATCGACAGGGTAATGGCTACACCTTC	TRBV3-1/TRBV3-2	TRBJ1-2	-	TRBD1	13
CASSRASFSYEQYF	TGTGCCAGCAGCCGAGCAAGTTTCTCCTACGAGCAGTACTTC	TRBV3-1/TRBV3-2	TRBJ2-7	-	-	14
CASTLRTGGNYGYTF	TGTGCCAGCACCCTGAGGACAGGGGGCAACTATGGCTACACCTTC	TRBV5-6	TRBJ1-2	-	TRBD1	15
CAWTSGSGTDTQYF	TGTGCCTGGACTAGCGGGAGTGGTACAGATACGCAGTATTTT	TRBV30	TRBJ2-3	-	TRBD2	14
CASSVGLDRGKEQFF	TGTGCCAGCAGCGTAGGTTTGGACAGGGGAAAAGAGCAGTTCTTC	TRBV9	TRBJ2-1	-	TRBD1	15
CASSPRDREYTEAFF	TGCGCCAGCAGCCCAAGGGACAGGGAATATACTGAAGCTTTCTTT	TRBV4-1	TRBJ1-1	once	TRBD1	15
CASKVGGNSNQPQHF	TGTGCCAGCAAGGTGGGGGGTAATAGCAATCAGCCCCAGCATTTT	TRBV27	TRBJ1-5	-	-	15
CASSVQGTRTPLHF	TGTGCCAGCAGTGTTCAAGGGACAAGGACACCCCTCCACTTT	TRBV2	TRBJ1-6	-	-	14
CASSGTQGSFAETQYF	TGTGCCAGCAGTGGGACACAGGGGAGTTTCGCAGAGACCCAGTACTTC	TRBV6-1	TRBJ2-5	once	TRBD1	16
CASSFGGSYNSPLHF	TGTGCCAGCAGCTTCGGGGGCTCCTATAATTCACCCCTCCACTTT	TRBV5-6	TRBJ1-6	-	-	15
CASSLSETSGRRKFF	TGTGCCAGCAGTTTATCCGAGACTAGCGGGAGACGTAAGTTCTTC	TRBV28	TRBJ2-1	-	TRBD2	15
CASREGATRNTEAFF	TGCGCCAGCAGGGAGGGGGCGACTAGGAACACTGAAGCTTTCTTT	TRBV5-1	TRBJ1-1	-	TRBD1	15
CAWELATRPTEQYF	TGTGCCTGGGAACTGGCGACACGACCTACCGAGCAGTACTTC	TRBV30	TRBJ2-7	once	-	14
CASGLALSRLSDYEQYF	TGTGCTAGTGGTTTGGCCCTCTCCCGGCTAAGCGACTACGAGCAGTACTTC	TRBV12-5	TRBJ2-7	-	-	17
CASRPLAGGPGTDTQYF	TGTGCCAGCCGACCGCTAGCGGGAGGGCCCGGCACAGATACGCAGTATTTT	TRBV2	TRBJ2-3	-	TRBD2	17
CASSELAVSGVYTF	TGTGCCAGCAGTGAATTGGCGGTCAGCGGTGTCTACACCTTC	TRBV2	TRBJ1-2	-	-	14
CASSRRYSEQYF	TGTGCCAGCAGCCGTCGCTACTCCGAGCAGTACTTC	TRBV12-3/TRBV12-4	TRBJ2-7	-	-	12
CASYTGGSNQPQHF	TGTGCCAGCTATACAGGGGGTAGCAATCAGCCCCAGCATTTT	TRBV6-5	TRBJ1-5	-	TRBD1	14
CASSFQRVETQYF	TGTGCCAGCAGCTTCCAGCGCGTAGAGACCCAGTACTTC	TRBV7-2	TRBJ2-5	-	-	13
CASSSSSYNEQFF	TGTGCCAGCAGTTCCAGCTCCTACAATGAGCAGTTCTTC	TRBV7-2	TRBJ2-1	once	-	13
CASSFLQGAGGANVLTF	TGTGCCAGCAGCTTCTTACAGGGGGCAGGTGGGGCCAACGTCCTGACTTTC	TRBV5-8	TRBJ2-6	-	TRBD1	17
CASSLDTANNQPQHF	TGTGCCAGCAGCTTAGACACAGCTAACAATCAGCCCCAGCATTTT	TRBV7-8	TRBJ1-5	-	-	15
CATNRGGLNQPQHF	TGTGCCACCAACCGGGGGGGATTGAACCAGCCCCAGCATTTT	TRBV15	TRBJ1-5	-	-	14
CASSIRQGRYEQYF	TGTGCCAGCAGCATCCGACAGGGACGCTACGAGCAGTACTTC	TRBV21-1	TRBJ2-7	-	-	14
CASSVGPTGDNEQFF	TGTGCCAGCAGCGTAGGGCCCACAGGTGACAATGAGCAGTTCTTC	TRBV9	TRBJ2-1	once	-	15
CASSEYFPGELFF	TGTGCCAGCAGTGAATACTTTCCCGGGGAGCTGTTTTTT	TRBV6-1	TRBJ2-2	-	-	13
CASSPRTNTYEQYF	TGTGCCAGTAGTCCTAGGACAAATACCTACGAGCAGTACTTC	TRBV19	TRBJ2-7	-	-	14
CASSSVVSGGEQFF	TGTGCTAGCAGCTCAGTGGTCTCGGGAGGTGAGCAGTTCTTC	TRBV7-7	TRBJ2-1	-	TRBD2	14
CASGRSGQGNQPQHF	TGTGCCAGCGGCCGATCGGGACAAGGCAATCAGCCCCAGCATTTT	TRBV6-5	TRBJ1-5	once	-	15
CARSSGPQGNEKLFF	TGTGCCAGAAGCTCAGGACCCCAGGGGAATGAAAAACTGTTTTTT	TRBV5-3	TRBJ1-4	-	-	15
CASSFLVSGTAYEQYF	TGTGCCAGCAGCTTTCTAGTAAGCGGTACCGCCTACGAGCAGTACTTC	TRBV11-3	TRBJ2-7	-	-	16
CASRPEGRYEQYF	TGTGCCAGCCGCCCGGAGGGGCGGTACGAGCAGTACTTC	TRBV19	TRBJ2-7	-	-	13
CASSSDLGLAGRRLFF	TGTGCCAGCAGCTCGGACTTGGGACTAGCGGGACGAAGGCTCTTCTTC	TRBV5-8	TRBJ2-1	-	TRBD2	16
CATSPQSFTDTQYF	TGTGCCACCAGTCCCCAGTCATTCACAGATACGCAGTATTTT	TRBV24-1	TRBJ2-3	-	-	14
CASSRLTGEGDTQYF	TGCGCCAGCAGCCGGCTAACGGGGGAGGGAGATACGCAGTATTTT	TRBV4-1	TRBJ2-3	-	TRBD2	15
CASIPPGGLGNTIYF	TGTGCCAGCATCCCTCCAGGGGGACTTGGAAACACCATATATTTT	TRBV28	TRBJ1-3	once	TRBD1	15
CAISLQGAYGYTF	TGTGCCATCAGCCTACAGGGGGCTTATGGCTACACCTTC	TRBV10-3	TRBJ1-2	-	TRBD1	13
CASSQTVSSYEQYF	TGCGCCAGCAGTCAGACAGTCAGCTCCTACGAGCAGTACTTC	TRBV5-1	TRBJ2-7	-	-	14
CASSRAGGVPMGADTQYF	TGTGCCAGCAGTAGAGCGGGAGGGGTACCCATGGGGGCAGATACGCAGTATTTT	TRBV28	TRBJ2-3	-	TRBD2	18
CASSQAIGVRTEAFF	TGCGCCAGCAGCCAAGCCATAGGGGTTCGCACTGAAGCTTTCTTT	TRBV4-3	TRBJ1-1	-	-	15
CASSPLGRTNEKLFF	TGTGCCAGCTCACCACTTGGGAGGACTAATGAAAAACTGTTTTTT	TRBV18	TRBJ1-4	-	-	15
CAWSVGLAGVYEQYF	TGTGCCTGGAGTGTTGGCCTAGCGGGAGTCTATGAGCAGTACTTC	TRBV30	TRBJ2-7	-	TRBD2	15
CASSPGTPGGNEQFF	TGTGCCAGCAGCCCCGGGACACCCGGAGGCAATGAGCAGTTCTTC	TRBV6-5	TRBJ2-1	-	-	15
CSVSSLGGNTEAFF	TGCAGCGTCTCCTCCCTAGGCGGGAACACTGAAGCTTTCTTT	TRBV29-1	TRBJ1-1	once	-	14
CASSMGTSGSTDTQYF	TGTGCCAGTAGTATGGGGACTAGCGGGAGCACAGATACGCAGTATTTT	TRBV19	TRBJ2-3	-	TRBD2	16